Reported below is one T cell receptor (beta chain). The target antigen is unknown. This CDR3 has 17 residues. V was shortened by 6 bases and J by 2 bases, with 23 bases between the two germline ends. The data belong to a study of T cell repertoires in aging, cancer and after chemotherapy. Looking at the study overall: Six age groups, ranging from 30 or younger to 70 or older, included the donors. Clear clonal overlap appeared across healthy donor samples taken over several months to years. Findings and caveats of the study: Age-matched healthy donors had significantly more diverse, less clonal blood TCR repertoires than untreated cancer patients. In cancer patients, declining TCR diversity with age involved lost richness and lost evenness.

Peripheral blood genomic DNA, not sorted cells or RNA, was the template. Multiplex touch-down PCR with TRB-A/B primers amplified rearranged V-D-J TRB sequences. MiXCR, run by TCRdb on the multiplex PCR reads, gives a single entry per CDR3 protein. The data hold 9,500 to 13,000 distinct CDR3 sequences, with less than 30% observed a single time. The V gene is TRBV12-3 or TRBV12-4, the J gene TRBJ2-7, with TRBD2 as a possible D gene (6 bases). What was sequenced was blood. This sequence was found in a human donor in good health. The CDR3 spells CASSPHNTGLPPYEQYF. In DNA form, the CDR3 reads TGTGCCAGCAGCCCGCACAATACGGGACTCCCGCCCTACGAGCAGTACTTC.